This is a list of T cell receptor beta chains from one sample in a study of T cells in Graves' hyperthyroidism and ophthalmopathy. One entry per CDR3 protein results from TCRdb running MiXCR on the multiplex PCR reads. The sample consists of about 500,000 distinct CDR3 sequences, around 15% of them appearing once. The sample taken for sequencing was blood. These receptors came from a woman under 30 with Graves' hyperthyroidism. The CDR3 runs from the conserved cysteine through the conserved F or W. Each record gives: V gene, J gene, CDR3 protein.

v_gene: TRBV15; j_gene: TRBJ2-6; CDR3aa: CATGTVPSGANVLTF
v_gene: TRBV5-1; j_gene: TRBJ1-2; CDR3aa: CASSLRRDGIYGYTF
v_gene: TRBV2; j_gene: TRBJ2-3; CDR3aa: CASSEASVQYF
v_gene: TRBV7-2; j_gene: TRBJ2-7; CDR3aa: CASRLRTGAYEQYF
v_gene: TRBV2; j_gene: TRBJ2-4; CDR3aa: CASRSVSGTGNAKNIQYF
v_gene: TRBV28; j_gene: TRBJ2-5; CDR3aa: CASSFSGQRFLETQYF
v_gene: TRBV10-3; j_gene: TRBJ2-7; CDR3aa: CAISETVASEQYF
v_gene: TRBV29-1; j_gene: TRBJ1-2; CDR3aa: CSVEDIRQGYGYTF
v_gene: TRBV10-1; j_gene: TRBJ2-2; CDR3aa: CASSESVLGQDSGNTGELFF
v_gene: TRBV10-2; j_gene: TRBJ1-5; CDR3aa: CASTTVGGFPQPQHF
v_gene: TRBV12-3/TRBV12-4; j_gene: TRBJ1-6; CDR3aa: CASRWASANSPLHF
v_gene: TRBV18; j_gene: TRBJ2-3; CDR3aa: CASSPPEAADTQYF
v_gene: TRBV5-1; j_gene: TRBJ2-1; CDR3aa: CASRVRGAYNEQFF
v_gene: TRBV25-1; j_gene: TRBJ2-1; CDR3aa: CASSEWGDSYNEQFF
v_gene: TRBV6-2/TRBV6-3; j_gene: TRBJ2-7; CDR3aa: CASSFTGTEQYF
v_gene: TRBV12-3/TRBV12-4; j_gene: TRBJ2-5; CDR3aa: CASSLDRVRGSQETQYF
v_gene: TRBV10-3; j_gene: TRBJ2-5; CDR3aa: CAIRDSAGETQYF
v_gene: TRBV11-2; j_gene: TRBJ1-3; CDR3aa: CASTQSRRSSGNTIYF
v_gene: TRBV10-3; j_gene: TRBJ2-5; CDR3aa: CAISGQGMGTQYF
v_gene: TRBV27; j_gene: TRBJ2-5; CDR3aa: CASSRRLAKGHRYF
v_gene: TRBV30; j_gene: TRBJ1-1; CDR3aa: CAWSPFDTEAFF
v_gene: TRBV28; j_gene: TRBJ1-2; CDR3aa: CASSSVDYGYTF
v_gene: TRBV27; j_gene: TRBJ1-1; CDR3aa: CASRTGVSNTEAFF
v_gene: TRBV20-1; j_gene: TRBJ2-2; CDR3aa: CSATRTSGRANTGELFF
v_gene: TRBV2; j_gene: TRBJ1-6; CDR3aa: CASSSRGLSGGSPLHF
v_gene: TRBV6-1; j_gene: TRBJ1-1; CDR3aa: CASSVGNTEAFF
v_gene: TRBV6-6; j_gene: TRBJ2-7; CDR3aa: CASSYGGSYEQYF
v_gene: TRBV9; j_gene: TRBJ1-2; CDR3aa: CASSAGQGIGYTF
v_gene: TRBV20-1; j_gene: TRBJ1-5; CDR3aa: CSARAGTGLGQPQHF